This TCR beta chain originates from a study of identical twins. The study's findings and limits: Within beta out-of-frame sequences, the excess sharing observed between twins was weaker.

CDR3 length: 14 amino acids. Between the trimmed V and J ends, which lost 5 bases and 7 bases, there was a span of 17 bases. Germline CDR1 reads SGHTA; CDR2 reads FQGTGA. There are a few counts of this clonotype. Its target is unknown. Unique molecular identifiers were present on cDNA, and template switching added a universal primer site. TCRdb independently ran MiXCR on the 5' RACE reads; one entry per CDR3 protein. Found here are roughly 630,000 distinct CDR3 sequences, 7% to 7.5% of them singletons; the top ten hold less than 2%. The same sample was also studied in work on yellow fever vaccine responses in identical twins.

The chain carries TRBV7-3 and TRBJ2-5; D gene ambiguous. Material: PBMCs. The TCR comes from a woman aged 18-29 years in good health. In DNA form, the CDR3 reads TGTGCCAGCAGCCCCGACGACCGTAAACGGACCCAGTACTTC. It translates to CASSPDDRKRTQYF.